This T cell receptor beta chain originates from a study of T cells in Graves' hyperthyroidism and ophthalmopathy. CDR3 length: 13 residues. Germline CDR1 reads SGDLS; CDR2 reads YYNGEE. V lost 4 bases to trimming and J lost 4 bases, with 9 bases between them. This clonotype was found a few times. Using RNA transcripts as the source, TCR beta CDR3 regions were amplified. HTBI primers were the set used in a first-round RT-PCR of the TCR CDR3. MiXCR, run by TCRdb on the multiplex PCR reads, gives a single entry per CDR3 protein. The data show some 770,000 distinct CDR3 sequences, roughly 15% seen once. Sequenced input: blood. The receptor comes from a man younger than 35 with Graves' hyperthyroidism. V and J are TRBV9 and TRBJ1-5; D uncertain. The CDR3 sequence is CASSPDLNQPQHF. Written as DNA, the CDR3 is TGTGCCAGCAGCCCCGACCTTAATCAGCCCCAGCATTTT. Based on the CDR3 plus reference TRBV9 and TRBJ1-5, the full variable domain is DSGVTQTPKHLITATGQRVTLRCSPRSGDLSVYWYQQSLDQGLQFLIQYYNGEERAKGNILERFSAQQFPDLHSELNLSSLELGDSALYFCASSPDLNQPQHFGDGTRLSIL.